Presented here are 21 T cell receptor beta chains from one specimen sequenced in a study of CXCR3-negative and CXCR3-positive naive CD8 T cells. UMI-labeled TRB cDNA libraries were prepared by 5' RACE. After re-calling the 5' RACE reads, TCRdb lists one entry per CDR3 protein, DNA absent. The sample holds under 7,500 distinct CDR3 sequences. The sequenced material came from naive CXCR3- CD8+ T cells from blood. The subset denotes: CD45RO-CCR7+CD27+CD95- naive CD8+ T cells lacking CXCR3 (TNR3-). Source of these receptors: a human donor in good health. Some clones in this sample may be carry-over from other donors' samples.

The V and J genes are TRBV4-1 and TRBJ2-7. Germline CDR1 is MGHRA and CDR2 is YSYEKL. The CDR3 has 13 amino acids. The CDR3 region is CASSQGAGYEQYF.

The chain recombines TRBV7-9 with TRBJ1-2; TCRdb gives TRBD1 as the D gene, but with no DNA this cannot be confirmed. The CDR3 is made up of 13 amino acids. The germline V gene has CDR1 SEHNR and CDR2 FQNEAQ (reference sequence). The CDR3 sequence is CASSQGREHGYTF.

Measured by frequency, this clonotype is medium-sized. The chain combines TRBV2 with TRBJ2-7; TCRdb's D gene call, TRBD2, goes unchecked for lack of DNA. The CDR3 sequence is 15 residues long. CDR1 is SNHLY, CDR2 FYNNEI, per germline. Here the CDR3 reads CASSEVKASGYEQYF.

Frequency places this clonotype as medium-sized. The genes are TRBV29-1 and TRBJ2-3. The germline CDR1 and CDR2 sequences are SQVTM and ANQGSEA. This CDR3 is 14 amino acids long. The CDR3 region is CSVEVGKSTDTQYF.

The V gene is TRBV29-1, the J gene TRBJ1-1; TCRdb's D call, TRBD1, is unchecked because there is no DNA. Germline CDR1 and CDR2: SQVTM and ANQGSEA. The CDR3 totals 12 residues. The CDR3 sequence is CSVSGQNTEAFF.

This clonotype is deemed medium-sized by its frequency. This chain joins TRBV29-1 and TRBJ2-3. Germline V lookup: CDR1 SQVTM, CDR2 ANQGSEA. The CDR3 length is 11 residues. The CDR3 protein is CSVDSPDTQYF.

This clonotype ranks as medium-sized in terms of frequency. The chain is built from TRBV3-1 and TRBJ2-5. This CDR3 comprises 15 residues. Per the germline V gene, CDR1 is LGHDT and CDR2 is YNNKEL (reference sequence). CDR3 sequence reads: CASSQEGRVQETQYF.

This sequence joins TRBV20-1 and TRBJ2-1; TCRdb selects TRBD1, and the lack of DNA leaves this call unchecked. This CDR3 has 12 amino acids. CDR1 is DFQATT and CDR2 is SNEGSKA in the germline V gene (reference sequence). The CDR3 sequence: CSATDSLNEQFF.

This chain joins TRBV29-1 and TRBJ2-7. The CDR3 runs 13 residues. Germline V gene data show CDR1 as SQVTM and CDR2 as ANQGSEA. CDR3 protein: CSVEAASSYEQYF.

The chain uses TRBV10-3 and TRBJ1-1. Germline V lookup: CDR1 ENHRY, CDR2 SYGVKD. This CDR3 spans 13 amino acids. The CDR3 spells CAISEFGNTEAFF.

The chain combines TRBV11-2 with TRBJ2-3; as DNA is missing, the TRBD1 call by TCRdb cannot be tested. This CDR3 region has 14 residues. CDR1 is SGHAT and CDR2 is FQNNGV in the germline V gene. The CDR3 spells CASSQMVSPDTQYF.

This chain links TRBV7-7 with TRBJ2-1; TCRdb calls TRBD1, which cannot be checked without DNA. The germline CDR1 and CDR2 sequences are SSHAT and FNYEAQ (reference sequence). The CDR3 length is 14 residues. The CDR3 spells CASSRDRNLNEQFF.

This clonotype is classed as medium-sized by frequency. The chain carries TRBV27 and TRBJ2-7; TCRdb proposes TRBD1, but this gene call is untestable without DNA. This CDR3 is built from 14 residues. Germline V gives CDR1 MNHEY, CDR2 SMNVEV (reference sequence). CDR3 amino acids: CASSLFAGGPEQYF.

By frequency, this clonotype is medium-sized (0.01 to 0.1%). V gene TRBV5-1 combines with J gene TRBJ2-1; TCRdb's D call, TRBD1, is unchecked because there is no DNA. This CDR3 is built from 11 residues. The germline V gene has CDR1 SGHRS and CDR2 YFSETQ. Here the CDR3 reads CASSEGQGGFF.

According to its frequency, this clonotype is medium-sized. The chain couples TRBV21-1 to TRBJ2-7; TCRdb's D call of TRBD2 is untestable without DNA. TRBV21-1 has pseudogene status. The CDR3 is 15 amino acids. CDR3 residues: CASSPGAGGHYEQYF.

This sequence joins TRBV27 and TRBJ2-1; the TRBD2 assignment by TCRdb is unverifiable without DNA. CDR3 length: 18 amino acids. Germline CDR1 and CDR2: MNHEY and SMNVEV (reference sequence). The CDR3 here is CASSPSGVSGVFGYEQFF.

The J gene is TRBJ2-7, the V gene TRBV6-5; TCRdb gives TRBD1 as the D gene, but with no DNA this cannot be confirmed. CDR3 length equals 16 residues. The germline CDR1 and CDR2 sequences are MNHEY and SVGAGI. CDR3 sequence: CASSSHSGTEPYEQYF.

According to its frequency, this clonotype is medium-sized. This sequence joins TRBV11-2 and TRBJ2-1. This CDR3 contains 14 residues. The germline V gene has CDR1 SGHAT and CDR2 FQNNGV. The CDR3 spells CASSLSGYDNEQFF.

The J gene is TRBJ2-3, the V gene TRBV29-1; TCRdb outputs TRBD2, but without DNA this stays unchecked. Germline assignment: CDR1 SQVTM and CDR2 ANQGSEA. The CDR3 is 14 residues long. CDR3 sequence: CSVDLGANTDTQYF.

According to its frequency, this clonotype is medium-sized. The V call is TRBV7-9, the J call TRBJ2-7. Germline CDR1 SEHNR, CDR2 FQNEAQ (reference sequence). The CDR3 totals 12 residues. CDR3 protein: CASSLGSYEQYF.

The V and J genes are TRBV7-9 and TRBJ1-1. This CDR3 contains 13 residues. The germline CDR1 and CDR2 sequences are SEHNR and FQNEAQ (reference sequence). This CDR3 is CASSFGTAKEAFF. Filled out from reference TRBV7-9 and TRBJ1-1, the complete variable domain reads DTGVSQNPRHKITKRGQNVTFRCDPISEHNRLYWYRQTLGQGPEFLTYFQNEAQLEKSRLLSDRFSAERPKGSFSTLEIQRTEQGDSAMYLCASSFGTAKEAFFGQGTRLTVV.